This is a list of T cell receptor beta chains from one sample in a study of early T cells in non-severe SARS-CoV-2 infection. TCRdb recomputed calls from the 5' RACE reads with MiXCR, one row per CDR3 protein. The table shows tens of thousands of distinct CDR3 sequences, with around 6.1% occurring only once. Sequenced: whole blood. The origin of the receptors is an adult who was a healthcare worker with PCR-confirmed SARS-CoV-2 infection or an uninfected control (not recorded which). Both conserved end residues are part of each CDR3. A D gene is named only where the DNA matches it firmly. Where a row states a size, it is once, few, many or the class of an expanded clone; other rows omit it.

cdr3_aa	cdr3_nt	clone_size	d_call	v_call	j_call
CASRGPFQETQYF	TGCGCCAGCAGGGGGCCTTTTCAAGAGACCCAGTACTTC	many	.	TRBV10-2	TRBJ2-5
CASYYVSGGETQYF	TGTGCCAGCTATTACGTATCGGGGGGAGAGACCCAGTACTTC	.	TRBD2	TRBV6-6	TRBJ2-5
CSAMRVREGEQFF	TGCAGTGCTATGCGGGTCAGGGAGGGTGAGCAGTTCTTC	few	TRBD2	TRBV20-1	TRBJ2-1
CASSRDGRGYSNYGYTF	TGTGCCAGCAGCCGGGATGGCAGGGGATATTCTAACTATGGCTACACCTTC	.	.	TRBV27	TRBJ1-2
CASREAQGDEQYF	TGTGCCAGCAGAGAGGCCCAGGGGGACGAGCAGTACTTC	many	TRBD1	TRBV6-2/TRBV6-3	TRBJ2-7
CASSFPRRLAGGRDEQFF	TGTGCCAGCAGCTTCCCCCGCCGACTAGCGGGAGGGCGGGATGAGCAGTTCTTC	many	TRBD2	TRBV7-9	TRBJ2-1
CATSSDSGGLQETQYF	TGTGCCACCAGCAGCGATAGCGGGGGCCTTCAAGAGACCCAGTACTTC	large	TRBD2	TRBV15	TRBJ2-5
CASSQDRGTQYF	TGCGCCAGCAGCCAAGATAGGGGGACCCAGTACTTC	.	.	TRBV4-3	TRBJ2-5
CAWTALDRNTEAFF	TGTGCCTGGACCGCCCTCGACAGGAACACTGAAGCTTTCTTT	many	.	TRBV30	TRBJ1-1
CASSYDRENYGYTF	TGTGCCAGCAGTTACGACAGGGAGAACTATGGCTACACCTTC	many	TRBD1	TRBV6-2/TRBV6-3	TRBJ1-2
CASSVGGSASYEQYF	TGTGCCAGCAGCGTAGGGGGGTCCGCCTCCTACGAGCAGTACTTC	many	.	TRBV9	TRBJ2-7
CSVGQIAGYGYTF	TGCAGCGTGGGACAGATTGCGGGCTATGGCTACACCTTC	many	TRBD1	TRBV29-1	TRBJ1-2
CASSYVQPGEQFF	TGTGCCAGCAGTTACGTGCAACCGGGGGAGCAGTTCTTC	many	.	TRBV6-6	TRBJ2-1
CASSLSGLSSYEQYF	TGCGCCAGCAGCTTGTCAGGGCTGAGCTCCTACGAGCAGTACTTC	.	.	TRBV5-1	TRBJ2-7
CASSFPEKHQPQHF	TGTGCCAGCAGTTTCCCAGAGAAACATCAGCCCCAGCATTTT	many	.	TRBV28	TRBJ1-5
CASRGSYNSPLHF	TGTGCCAGCAGGGGATCCTATAATTCACCCCTCCACTTT	few	.	TRBV6-1	TRBJ1-6
CSALDREKLRRGISYEQYF	TGCAGTGCTTTAGACAGGGAGAAATTGAGGCGCGGGATATCCTACGAGCAGTACTTC	medium-sized	.	TRBV20-1	TRBJ2-7
CASSPGSNTGELFF	TGTGCCAGCAGCCCTGGATCGAACACCGGGGAGCTGTTTTTT	many	.	TRBV7-8	TRBJ2-2
CSALVMGPITDTQYF	TGCAGTGCTCTAGTGATGGGGCCTATCACAGATACGCAGTATTTT	many	.	TRBV20-1	TRBJ2-3
CATSDAAPNTDTQYF	TGTGCCACCAGTGACGCGGCTCCGAACACAGATACGCAGTATTTT	.	.	TRBV24-1	TRBJ2-3
CASSEETTGDEQYF	TGCGCCAGCAGTGAAGAGACAACCGGTGACGAGCAGTACTTC	.	.	TRBV10-2	TRBJ2-7
CATSQDNEQFF	TGTGCCACCAGCCAGGACAATGAGCAGTTCTTC	.	.	TRBV24-1	TRBJ2-1
CASSEGRSNQPQHF	TGTGCCAGCTCAGAAGGACGTAGCAATCAGCCCCAGCATTTT	many	.	TRBV18	TRBJ1-5
CASSYGAANTEAFF	TGTGCCAGCAGTTACGGCGCGGCGAACACTGAAGCTTTCTTT	many	.	TRBV6-2/TRBV6-3	TRBJ1-1
CASSPRRTGRGTEAFF	TGTGCCAGCAGCCCACGCCGGACAGGGCGAGGAACTGAAGCTTTCTTT	few	TRBD1	TRBV7-9	TRBJ1-1
CASAGGLAGNEQYF	TGTGCCAGCGCGGGCGGTCTAGCGGGGAACGAGCAGTACTTC	many	TRBD2	TRBV6-1	TRBJ2-7
CASRAPSTNIQYF	TGTGCCAGCAGAGCCCCTAGCACAAACATTCAGTACTTC	many	.	TRBV4-2	TRBJ2-4